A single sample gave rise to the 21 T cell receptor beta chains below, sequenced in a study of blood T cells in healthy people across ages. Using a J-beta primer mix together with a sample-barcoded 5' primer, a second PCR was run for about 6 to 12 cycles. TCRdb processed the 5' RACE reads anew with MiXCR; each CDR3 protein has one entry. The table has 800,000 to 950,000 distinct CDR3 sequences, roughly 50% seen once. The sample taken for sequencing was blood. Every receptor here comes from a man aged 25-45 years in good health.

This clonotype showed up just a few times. This CDR3 reads CAWDLAGSTDTQYF. In DNA form, the CDR3 reads TGTGCCTGGGACCTAGCGGGGAGCACAGATACGCAGTATTTT. The chain employs TRBV30 and TRBJ2-3, with TRBD2 matching over 9 bases. The junction had 3 bases not matched to a gene; V was cut back by 5 bases and J by 0 bases. Germline V gene data show CDR1 as GTSNPN and CDR2 as SVGIG (reference sequence). This CDR3 comprises 14 residues. Variable domain in full (rest from reference TRBV30 and TRBJ2-3): SQTIHQWPATLVQPVGSPLSLECTVEGTSNPNLYWYRQAAGRGLQLLFYSVGIGQISSEVPQNLSASRPQDRQFILSSKKLLLSDSGFYLCAWDLAGSTDTQYFGPGTRLTVL.

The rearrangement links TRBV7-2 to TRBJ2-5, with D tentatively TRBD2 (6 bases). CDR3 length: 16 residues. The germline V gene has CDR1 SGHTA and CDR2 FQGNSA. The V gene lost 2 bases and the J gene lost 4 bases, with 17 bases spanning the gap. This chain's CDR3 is CASSLSGGVVGETQYF. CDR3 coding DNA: TGTGCCAGCAGCTTAAGTGGAGGGGTGGTAGGAGAGACCCAGTACTTC.

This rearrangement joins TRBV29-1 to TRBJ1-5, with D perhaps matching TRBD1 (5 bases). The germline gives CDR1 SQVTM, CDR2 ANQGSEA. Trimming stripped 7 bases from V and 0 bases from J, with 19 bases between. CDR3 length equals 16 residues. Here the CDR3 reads CSAKAGASDSNQPQHF. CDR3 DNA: TGCAGCGCTAAAGCCGGGGCGTCCGATAGCAATCAGCCCCAGCATTTT. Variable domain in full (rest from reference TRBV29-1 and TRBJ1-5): SAVISQKPSRDICQRGTSLTIQCQVDSQVTMMFWYRQQPGQSLTLIATANQGSEATYESGFVIDKFPISRPNLTFSTLTVSNMSPEDSSIYLCSAKAGASDSNQPQHFGDGTRLSIL.

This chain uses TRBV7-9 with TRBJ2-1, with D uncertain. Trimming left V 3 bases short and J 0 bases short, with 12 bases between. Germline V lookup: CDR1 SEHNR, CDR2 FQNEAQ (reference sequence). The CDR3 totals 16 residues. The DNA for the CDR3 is TGTGCCAGCAGCTTCGACATCCAGAGCTCCTACAATGAGCAGTTCTTC. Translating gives CASSFDIQSSYNEQFF.

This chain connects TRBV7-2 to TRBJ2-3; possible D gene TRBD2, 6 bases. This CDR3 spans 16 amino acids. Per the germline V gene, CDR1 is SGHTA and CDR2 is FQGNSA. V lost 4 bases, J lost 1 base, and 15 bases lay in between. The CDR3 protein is CASSSSIAEGTDTQYF. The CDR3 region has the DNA TGTGCCAGCAGCTCAAGCATAGCGGAGGGCACAGATACGCAGTATTTT.

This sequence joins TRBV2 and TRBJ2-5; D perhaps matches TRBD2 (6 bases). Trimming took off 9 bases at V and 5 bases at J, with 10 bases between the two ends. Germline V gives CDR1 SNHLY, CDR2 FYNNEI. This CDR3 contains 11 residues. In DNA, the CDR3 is TGTGCCAGGGGACTTTCGGAGACCCAGTACTTC. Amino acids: CARGLSETQYF.

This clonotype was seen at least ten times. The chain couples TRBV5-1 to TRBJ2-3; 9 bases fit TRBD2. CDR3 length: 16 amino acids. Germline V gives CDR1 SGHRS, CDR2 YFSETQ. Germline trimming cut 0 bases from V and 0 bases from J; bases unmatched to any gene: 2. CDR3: CASSLVLAGSTDTQYF. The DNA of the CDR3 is TGCGCCAGCAGCTTGGTCCTAGCGGGGAGCACAGATACGCAGTATTTT.

The CDR3 sequence is CASRMTGGNTEAFF. The CDR3 DNA sequence: TGTGCCAGCAGGATGACAGGGGGTAACACTGAAGCTTTCTTT. This chain joins TRBV7-2 and TRBJ1-1; 9 bases are shared with TRBD1. Germline V gene sequence: CDR1 SGHTA, CDR2 FQGNSA. Trimming cost V 6 bases and J 2 bases; bases outside gene matches: 4. The CDR3 length is 14 residues.

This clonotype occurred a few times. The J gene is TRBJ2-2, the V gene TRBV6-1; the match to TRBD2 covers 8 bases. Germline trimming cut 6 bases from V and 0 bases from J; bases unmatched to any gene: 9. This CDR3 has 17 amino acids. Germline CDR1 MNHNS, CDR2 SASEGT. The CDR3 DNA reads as TGTGCCAGCAGGCCGGGGGGGAGGAAGACGAACACCGGGGAGCTGTTTTTT. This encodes CASRPGGRKTNTGELFF.

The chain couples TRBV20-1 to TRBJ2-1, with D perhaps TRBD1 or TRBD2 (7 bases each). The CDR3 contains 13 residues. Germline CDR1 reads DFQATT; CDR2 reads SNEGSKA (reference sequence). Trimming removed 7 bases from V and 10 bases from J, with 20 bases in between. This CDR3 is CSVRPGGRGEQFF. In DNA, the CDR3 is TGCAGTGTCCGGCCAGGGGGGAGGGGGGAGCAGTTCTTC.

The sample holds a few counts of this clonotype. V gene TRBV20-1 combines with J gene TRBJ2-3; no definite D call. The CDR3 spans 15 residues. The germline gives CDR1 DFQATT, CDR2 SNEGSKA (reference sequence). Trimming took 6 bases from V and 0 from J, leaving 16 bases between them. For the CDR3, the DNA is TGCAGTGCCCCTTTCGGCTTAGCTAGCACAGATACGCAGTATTTT. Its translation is CSAPFGLASTDTQYF.

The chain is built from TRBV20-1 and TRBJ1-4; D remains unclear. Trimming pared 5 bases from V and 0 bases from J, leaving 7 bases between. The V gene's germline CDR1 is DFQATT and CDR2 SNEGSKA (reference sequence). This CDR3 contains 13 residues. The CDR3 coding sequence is TGCAGTGCTCCCGGGACAACTAATGAAAAACTGTTTTTT. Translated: CSAPGTTNEKLFF.

The CDR3 sequence: CASSFSGRGYSPLHF. CDR3 nucleotide sequence: TGTGCCAGCAGTTTTAGCGGCAGGGGTTATTCACCCCTCCACTTT. V gene TRBV27 combines with J gene TRBJ1-6, with D perhaps matching TRBD1 (6 bases). V dropped 3 bases and J dropped 8 bases, with 14 bases sitting between them. The CDR3 sequence is 15 residues long. CDR1 and CDR2 (germline): MNHEY, SMNVEV (reference sequence).

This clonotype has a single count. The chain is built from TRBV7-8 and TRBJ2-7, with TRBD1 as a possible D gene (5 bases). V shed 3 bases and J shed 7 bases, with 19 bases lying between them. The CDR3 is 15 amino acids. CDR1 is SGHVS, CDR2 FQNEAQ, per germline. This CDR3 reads CASSFRTPMGNEQYF. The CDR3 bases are TGTGCCAGCAGCTTTCGGACACCCATGGGGAATGAGCAGTACTTC.

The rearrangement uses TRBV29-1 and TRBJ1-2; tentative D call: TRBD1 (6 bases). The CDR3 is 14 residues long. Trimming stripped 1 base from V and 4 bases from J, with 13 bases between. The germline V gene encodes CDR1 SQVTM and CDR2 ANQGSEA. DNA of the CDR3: TGCAGCGTTGAAGCAGGGGTAGCGGGCTATGGCTACACCTTC. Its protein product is CSVEAGVAGYGYTF.

The CDR3 coding sequence is TGTGCCAGCCAGCCAAGCGGGGGACACACAGATACGCAGTATTTT. This encodes CASQPSGGHTDTQYF. V and J are TRBV12-3 or TRBV12-4 and TRBJ2-3; 8 positions agree with TRBD2. CDR3 size: 15 residues. J gave up 2 bases and V 8 bases, and 9 bases lay outside the gene matches.

In DNA form, the CDR3 reads TGCGCCAGCAGCCAAGAGGGGACACCTTATGGGGATAATTCACCCCTCCACTTT. This codes for CASSQEGTPYGDNSPLHF. The chain uses TRBV4-1 and TRBJ1-6, with D perhaps TRBD1 (6 bases). This CDR3 region has 18 residues. Trimming took off 0 bases at V and 5 bases at J, with 17 bases between the two ends. Germline V CDR1 and CDR2: MGHRA, YSYEKL.

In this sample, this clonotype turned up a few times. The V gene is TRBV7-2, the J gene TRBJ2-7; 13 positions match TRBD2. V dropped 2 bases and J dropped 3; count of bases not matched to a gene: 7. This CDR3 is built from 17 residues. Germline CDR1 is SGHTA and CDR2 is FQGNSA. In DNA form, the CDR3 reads TGTGCCAGCAGCTTACGGACTAGCGGGGGAGCTAACTACGAGCAGTACTTC. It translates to CASSLRTSGGANYEQYF.

The CDR3 sequence: CASRSVRGGQETQYF. CDR3 DNA sequence: TGTGCCAGCAGGTCCGTGCGGGGAGGCCAAGAGACCCAGTACTTC. The chain uses TRBV11-2 and TRBJ2-5, with D possibly being TRBD2 (6 bases). Germline lookup yields CDR1 SGHAT and CDR2 FQNNGV. V was trimmed by 6 bases and J by 1 base, leaving 15 bases between them. There are 15 residues in the CDR3.

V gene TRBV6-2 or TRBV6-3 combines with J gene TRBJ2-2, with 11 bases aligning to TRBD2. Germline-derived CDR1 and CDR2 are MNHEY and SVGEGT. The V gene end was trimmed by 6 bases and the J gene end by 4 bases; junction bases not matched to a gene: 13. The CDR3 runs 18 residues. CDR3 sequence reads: CASSPWLAGGSGTGELFF. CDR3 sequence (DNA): TGTGCCAGCAGCCCCTGGCTAGCGGGGGGTTCGGGCACCGGGGAGCTGTTTTTT.

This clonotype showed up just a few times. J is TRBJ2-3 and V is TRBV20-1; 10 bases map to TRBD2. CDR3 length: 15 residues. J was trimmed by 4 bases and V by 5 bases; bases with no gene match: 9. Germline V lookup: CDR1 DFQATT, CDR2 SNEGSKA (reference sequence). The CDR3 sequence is CSALGPLAGSDTQYF. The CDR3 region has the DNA TGCAGTGCTTTAGGTCCACTAGCGGGGTCAGATACGCAGTATTTT.